This T cell receptor beta chain was documented in a study of CD8+CD57+ T cells in acquired aplastic anemia. Overall study: Mean DNA quantity obtained from sorted CD4+ and CD8+ cells was about 3.5 ug.

General study points: The number of CD8+ CDR3 sequences shared by patients and controls was around 30.

The CDR3 is 14 amino acids. Looked up from germline, CDR1 is SGHNT and CDR2 is YYREEE (reference sequence). Researchers used genomic DNA as the template to profile TCR beta VDJ and CDR3. TCRdb reprocessed the reads with MiXCR, giving one entry per CDR3 protein. Among some 160,000 distinct CDR3 sequences, roughly 48% were seen once, and the ten largest hold approximately 2.8%. As concerns this clonotype: Its cognate antigen is unknown. A clone one base away is much larger, so this may be a read error.

All sequencing subjects had displayed CD8+CD57+ cell expansion on flow cytometry. There was no therapy given to any patient before the blood sampling took place. This receptor was obtained from a human donor with aplastic anemia. V and J are TRBV5-4 and TRBJ1-1; D is uncertain. The specimen was sorted CD4+, CD8+, or CD8+CD57+ T cells (not recorded which) from PBMCs. The CDR3 DNA follows: TGTGCCTGCAGCTTTGGGATCTTGAACACTGAAGCTTTCTTT. It codes for CACSFGILNTEAFF.